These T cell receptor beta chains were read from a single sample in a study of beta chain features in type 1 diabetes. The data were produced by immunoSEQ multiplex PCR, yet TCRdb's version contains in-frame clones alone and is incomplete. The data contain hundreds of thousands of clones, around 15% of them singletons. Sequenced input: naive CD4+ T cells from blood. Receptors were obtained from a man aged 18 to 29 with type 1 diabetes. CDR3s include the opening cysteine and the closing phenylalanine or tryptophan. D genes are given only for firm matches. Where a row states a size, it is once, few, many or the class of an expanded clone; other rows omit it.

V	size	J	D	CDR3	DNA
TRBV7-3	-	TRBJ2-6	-	CASSSTPNSGANVLTF	TGTGCCAGCAGCTCAACCCCCAACTCTGGGGCCAACGTCCTGACTTTC
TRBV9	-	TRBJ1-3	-	CASSVSGEPYSGNTIYF	TGTGCCAGCAGCGTATCGGGGGAGCCCTACTCTGGAAACACCATATATTTT
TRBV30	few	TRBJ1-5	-	CAWSLGTGNQPQHF	TGTGCCTGGTCTCTCGGGACTGGGAATCAGCCCCAGCATTTT
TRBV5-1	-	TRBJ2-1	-	CASSSGYNEQFF	TGCGCCAGCAGCAGCGGATACAATGAGCAGTTCTTC
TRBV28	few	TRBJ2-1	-	CASSFAGVRSYNEQFF	TGTGCCAGCAGTTTTGCAGGGGTAAGGTCCTACAATGAGCAGTTCTTC
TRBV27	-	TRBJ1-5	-	CASAGTAMGRSNQPQHF	TGTGCCAGCGCAGGGACTGCGATGGGGAGGTCCAATCAGCCCCAGCATTTT
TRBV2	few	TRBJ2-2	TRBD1	CASKDRSGELFF	TGTGCCAGCAAGGACAGGTCCGGGGAGCTGTTTTTT
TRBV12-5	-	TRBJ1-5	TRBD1	CASGPGQGLQPQHF	TGTGCTAGTGGTCCCGGACAGGGGCTTCAGCCCCAGCATTTT
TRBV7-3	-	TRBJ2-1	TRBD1	CASSPRVTGGLMNEQFF	TGTGCCAGCAGCCCGCGGGTTACAGGGGGCTTAATGAATGAGCAGTTCTTC
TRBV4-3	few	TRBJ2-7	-	CASSQAPLTSSSYEQYF	TGCGCCAGCAGCCAGGCTCCGCTGACATCCTCCTCCTACGAGCAGTACTTC
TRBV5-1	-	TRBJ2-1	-	CASSLESFEQFF	TGCGCCAGCAGCTTGGAAAGTTTTGAGCAGTTCTTC
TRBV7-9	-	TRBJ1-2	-	CASSFQAGNYGYTF	TGTGCCAGCAGCTTTCAGGCGGGGAACTATGGCTACACCTTC
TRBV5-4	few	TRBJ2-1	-	CASSLGDAYNEQFF	TGTGCCAGCAGCTTGGGGGACGCCTACAATGAGCAGTTCTTC
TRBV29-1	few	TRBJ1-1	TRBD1	CSTALTGQGYTEAFF	TGCAGCACTGCCCTTACGGGACAGGGGTACACTGAAGCTTTCTTT
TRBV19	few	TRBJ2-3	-	CASSLRRGDTQYF	TGTGCCAGTAGTCTTCGGAGGGGAGATACGCAGTATTTT
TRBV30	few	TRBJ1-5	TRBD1	CAWSPGTGNNQPQHF	TGTGCCTGGAGTCCCGGGACAGGGAACAATCAGCCCCAGCATTTT
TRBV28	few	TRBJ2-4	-	CASSSGSKQNIQYF	TGTGCCAGCAGTTCGGGATCTAAGCAAAACATTCAGTACTTC
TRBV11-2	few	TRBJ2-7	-	CASSLDNEQYF	TGTGCCAGCAGCTTGGACAACGAGCAGTACTTC
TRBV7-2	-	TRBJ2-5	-	CASSLHMGAQETQYF	TGTGCCAGCAGCCTACATATGGGTGCTCAAGAGACCCAGTACTTC
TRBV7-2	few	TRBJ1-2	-	CASSFSFSFGGTNYGYTF	TGTGCCAGCAGCTTCTCCTTCTCTTTTGGGGGGACTAACTATGGCTACACCTTC
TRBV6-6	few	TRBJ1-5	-	CASSYSLNQPQHF	TGTGCCAGCAGTTACTCACTCAATCAGCCCCAGCATTTT
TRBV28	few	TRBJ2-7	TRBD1	CASSFKGRGFWYF	TGTGCCAGCAGTTTCAAGGGCAGGGGGTTTTGGTACTTC
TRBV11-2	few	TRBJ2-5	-	CASSSEAEAQYF	TGTGCCAGCAGCTCAGAGGCCGAGGCCCAGTACTTC
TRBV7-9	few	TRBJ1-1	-	CASSLKSGQGNQNTEAFF	TGTGCCAGCAGCTTAAAGTCGGGGCAGGGAAATCAAAACACTGAAGCTTTCTTT
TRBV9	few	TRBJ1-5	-	CASSADGYSNQPQHF	TGTGCCAGCAGCGCGGACGGATATAGCAATCAGCCCCAGCATTTT
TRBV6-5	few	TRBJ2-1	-	CASSYTVLGKQFF	TGTGCCAGCAGTTACACTGTACTAGGGAAGCAGTTCTTC
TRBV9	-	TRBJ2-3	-	CASSVVLGGSSQYF	TGTGCCAGCAGCGTAGTGCTTGGCGGGTCATCGCAGTATTTT
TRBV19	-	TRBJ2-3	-	CASSIQTTDTQYF	TGTGCCAGTAGTATTCAGACGACAGATACGCAGTATTTT
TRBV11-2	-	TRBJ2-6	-	CASSLDRYSGANVLTF	TGTGCCAGCAGCTTAGATCGCTACTCTGGGGCCAACGTCCTGACTTTC
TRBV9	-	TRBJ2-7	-	CASSVAPLGTYEQYF	TGTGCCAGCAGCGTAGCGCCATTAGGGACCTACGAGCAGTACTTC
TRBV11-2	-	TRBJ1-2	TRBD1	CASSPRQGGHGTF	TGTGCCAGCAGCCCCCGACAGGGAGGTCATGGCACCTTC
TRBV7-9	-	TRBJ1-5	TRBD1	CASSRGQGTPGQPQHF	TGTGCCAGCAGCCGCGGACAGGGGACTCCAGGGCAGCCCCAGCATTTT
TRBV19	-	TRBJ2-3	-	CASSIGITDTQYF	TGTGCCAGTAGTATAGGTATAACAGATACGCAGTATTTT
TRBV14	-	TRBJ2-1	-	CASSQGPARSIINEQFF	TGTGCCAGCAGCCAAGGACCGGCACGTTCGATAATCAATGAGCAGTTCTTC
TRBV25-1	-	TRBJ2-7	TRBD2	CASSAAGTSGYEQYF	TGTGCCAGCAGTGCAGCCGGGACTAGCGGCTACGAGCAGTACTTC
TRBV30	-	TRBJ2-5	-	CAWSVRVGQYF	TGTGCCTGGAGTGTTCGTGTAGGGCAGTACTTC
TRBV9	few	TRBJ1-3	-	CASSFQRDTIYF	TGTGCCAGCAGCTTCCAGCGAGACACCATATATTTT
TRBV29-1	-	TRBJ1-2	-	CSVVSDRLTNYGYTF	TGCAGCGTTGTTTCGGACCGACTGACTAACTATGGCTACACCTTC
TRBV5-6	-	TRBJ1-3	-	CASRTRDNRANTIYF	TGTGCCAGCAGAACCCGGGACAATAGGGCCAACACCATATATTTT
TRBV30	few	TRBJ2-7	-	CAWGGRSPTYEQYF	TGTGCCTGGGGTGGCCGGTCCCCGACCTACGAGCAGTACTTC
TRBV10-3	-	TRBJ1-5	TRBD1	CAIRREGASNQPQHF	TGTGCCATCAGGAGGGAGGGGGCAAGCAATCAGCCCCAGCATTTT
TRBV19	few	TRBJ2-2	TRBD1	CASVDRGLHGELFF	TGTGCCTCAGTGGACAGGGGGCTCCACGGGGAGCTGTTTTTT
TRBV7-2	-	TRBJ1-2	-	CASSPAGNGYTF	TGTGCCAGCAGCCCCGCGGGGAACGGCTACACCTTC
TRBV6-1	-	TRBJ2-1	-	CASSDQGGSYNEQFF	TGTGCCAGCAGTGATCAGGGGGGCTCCTACAATGAGCAGTTCTTC
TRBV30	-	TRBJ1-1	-	CAWSVQVGAEAFF	TGTGCCTGGAGTGTACAGGTGGGGGCTGAAGCTTTCTTT
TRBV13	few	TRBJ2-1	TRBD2	CASSSLAGRVEQFF	TGTGCCAGCAGCTCCCTAGCGGGGCGCGTAGAGCAGTTCTTC
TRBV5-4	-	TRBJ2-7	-	CASSFKLESYEQYF	TGTGCCAGCAGCTTTAAGCTAGAATCCTACGAGCAGTACTTC
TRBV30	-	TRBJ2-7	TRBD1	CAWSPRGYEQYF	TGTGCCTGGAGCCCCAGGGGGTACGAGCAGTACTTC
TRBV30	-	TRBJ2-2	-	CAWSKQLNTGELFF	TGTGCCTGGAGTAAGCAGTTGAACACCGGGGAGCTGTTTTTT
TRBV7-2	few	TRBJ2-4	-	CASRSGTVAKNIQYF	TGTGCCAGCAGGTCCGGGACGGTAGCCAAAAACATTCAGTACTTC
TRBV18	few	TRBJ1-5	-	CASSPPGGNQPQHF	TGTGCCAGCTCACCACCGGGGGGCAATCAGCCCCAGCATTTT